This T cell receptor beta chain emerged from a study of cytomegalovirus exposure and HLA in healthy donors. The PCR had 60 Vbeta and 13 Jbeta primers. The protocol was immunoSEQ multiplex PCR, while the TCRdb copy is restricted to in-frame clones and leaves out a portion. The sample has approximately 130,000 clones, about 81% seen once. The source of this sequence is a woman aged 50 to 60 in good health and CMV-seropositive. The material sequenced was PBMCs.

CDR3 DNA: TGTGCCAGCAGCGTAGGGGGGGGGAGCACTGAAGCTTTCTTT. Protein sequence: CASSVGGGSTEAFF. This chain connects TRBV9 to TRBJ1-1; tentatively, D is TRBD1 (5 bases). In germline, CDR1 is SGDLS, CDR2 YYNGEE. The CDR3 covers 14 residues. V shed 0 bases and J shed 4 bases, with 10 bases lying between them.